This T cell receptor beta chain emerged from a study of monozygotic twins with inflammatory bowel disease. The CDR3 runs 13 residues. The germline V gene encodes CDR1 SGHDN and CDR2 FVKESK. Nested PCRs (about 15 and 9 cycles, two total) were applied to TCRalpha and TCRbeta cDNA. TCRdb reanalyzed the 5' RACE reads and collapses them to one entry per CDR3 protein, without DNA. This sample contains about 160,000 distinct CDR3 sequences. Researchers isolated total RNA from whole blood without sorting T cells. Concerning this clonotype: Its specificity is not known.

Study-level results: Among T cells, the various subtypes were not distinguishable.

Sequenced: blood. This receptor was obtained from a human donor with ulcerative colitis or Crohn's disease, or a healthy co-twin of an affected twin (not recorded which). The chain is built from TRBV14 and TRBJ2-5; TCRdb selects TRBD2, and the lack of DNA leaves this call unchecked. The chain's CDR3 is CASSRGVGETQYF.